The present entry profiles one TCR beta chain with its context. Its antigen is not known. This sample stems from a study of cytomegalovirus exposure and HLA in healthy donors. Study-level findings and limits: Sequencing likely produced, as an artifact, a cluster of highly shared sequence variants. Some V segments, including TRBV6-2 and TRBV6-3, were excluded as indistinguishable.

Healthy bone marrow donors supplied every sample. In the PCR, 60 Vbeta and 13 Jbeta primers were used. In the original workflow: In a later analysis, of tens of millions of unique beta chains, around 11 million appeared in at least two donors. The assay was immunoSEQ multiplex PCR, and TCRdb's table has in-frame clones only and misses some. The D gene and trimming were derived from the DNA, and the V and J assignments and clone size from that table. The data hold 150,000 to 200,000 clones, with about three quarters observed a single time. This CDR3 has 14 residues. Trimming took 6 bases from V and 8 from J, leaving 19 bases between them. Germline assignment: CDR1 MNHEY and CDR2 SVGAGI.

The V call is TRBV6-5, the J call TRBJ1-2; D is perhaps TRBD1 (6 bases). Sequenced sample: PBMCs. The TCR was taken from a man in his forties or fifties in good health and CMV-seronegative. For the CDR3, the DNA is TGTGCCAGCAGCCCAGGGGTAGGGGTCTTCGGCTACACCTTC. This encodes CASSPGVGVFGYTF.